This T cell receptor beta chain was captured by sequencing in a study of blood T cell repertoires in COVID-19. As for the study in general: T cells, B-cell-depleted T cells, or PBMCs provided the cDNA or gDNA that served as material.

While infection was still active, Seattle patients were enrolled and then followed longitudinally. Measured with immunoSEQ multiplex PCR; TCRdb has only the in-frame clones, and not every one. Of roughly 38,000 clones listed, around four fifths are singletons. Source material: peripheral blood. This receptor was taken from a man in his sixties with COVID-19, enrolled during active disease.

CDR3 sequence (DNA): TGTGCCAGCAATAGAGCAGGGGCGGATAGTGTGCAGTACTTC. Its protein is CASNRAGADSVQYF. The chain links TRBV9 to TRBJ2-7, with D possibly matching TRBD1 (6 bases). With 6 bases removed from V and 9 bases from J, the gap between germline ends came to 22 bases. CDR1 SGDLS and CDR2 YYNGEE come from the germline V gene. The CDR3 length is 14 residues.